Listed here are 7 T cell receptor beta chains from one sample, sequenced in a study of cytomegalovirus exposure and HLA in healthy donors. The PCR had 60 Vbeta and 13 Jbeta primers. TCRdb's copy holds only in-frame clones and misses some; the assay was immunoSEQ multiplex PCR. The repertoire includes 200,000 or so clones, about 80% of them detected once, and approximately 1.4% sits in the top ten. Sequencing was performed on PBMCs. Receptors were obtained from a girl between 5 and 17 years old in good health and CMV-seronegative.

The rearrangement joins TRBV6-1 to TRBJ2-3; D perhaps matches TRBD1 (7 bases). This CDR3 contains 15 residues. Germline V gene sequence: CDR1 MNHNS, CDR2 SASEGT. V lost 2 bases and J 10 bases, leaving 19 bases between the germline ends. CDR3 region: CASSEWQGGSPAQYF. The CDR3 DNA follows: TGTGCCAGCAGTGAATGGCAGGGGGGTAGCCCAGCGCAGTATTTT.

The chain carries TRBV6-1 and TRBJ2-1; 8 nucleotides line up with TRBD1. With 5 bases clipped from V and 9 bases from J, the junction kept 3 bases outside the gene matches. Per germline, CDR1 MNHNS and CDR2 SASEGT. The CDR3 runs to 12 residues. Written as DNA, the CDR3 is TGTGCCAGCAGTCCCACAGGGGGTGAGCAGTTCTTC. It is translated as CASSPTGGEQFF.

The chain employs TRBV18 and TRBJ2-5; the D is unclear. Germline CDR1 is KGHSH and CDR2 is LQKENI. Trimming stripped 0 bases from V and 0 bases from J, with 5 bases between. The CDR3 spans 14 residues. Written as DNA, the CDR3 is TGTGCCAGCTCACCACCGGAGAACCAAGAGACCCAGTACTTC. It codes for CASSPPENQETQYF.

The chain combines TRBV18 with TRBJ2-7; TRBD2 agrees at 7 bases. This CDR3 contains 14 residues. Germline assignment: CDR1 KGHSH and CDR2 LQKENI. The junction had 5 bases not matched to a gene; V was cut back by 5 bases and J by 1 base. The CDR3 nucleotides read TGTGCCAGCTCAACGGCGGGAGTATCCTACGAGCAGTACTTC. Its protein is CASSTAGVSYEQYF.

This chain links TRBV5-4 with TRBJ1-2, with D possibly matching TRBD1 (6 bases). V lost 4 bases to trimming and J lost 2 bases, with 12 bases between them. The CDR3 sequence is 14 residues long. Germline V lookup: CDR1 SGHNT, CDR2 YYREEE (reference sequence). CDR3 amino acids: CASSPGGQNYGYTF. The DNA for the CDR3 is TGTGCCAGCAGCCCTGGAGGACAGAACTATGGCTACACCTTC. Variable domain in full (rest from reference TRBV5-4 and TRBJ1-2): ETGVTQSPTHLIKTRGQQVTLRCSSQSGHNTVSWYQQALGQGPQFIFQYYREEENGRGNFPPRFSGLQFPNYSSELNVNALELDDSALYLCASSPGGQNYGYTFGSGTRLTVV.

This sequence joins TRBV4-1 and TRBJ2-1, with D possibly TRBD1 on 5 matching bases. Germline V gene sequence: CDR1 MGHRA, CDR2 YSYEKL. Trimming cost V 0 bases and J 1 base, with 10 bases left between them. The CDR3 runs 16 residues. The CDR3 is CASSQESGKSYNEQFF. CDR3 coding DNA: TGCGCCAGCAGCCAAGAGTCAGGGAAATCCTACAATGAGCAGTTCTTC.

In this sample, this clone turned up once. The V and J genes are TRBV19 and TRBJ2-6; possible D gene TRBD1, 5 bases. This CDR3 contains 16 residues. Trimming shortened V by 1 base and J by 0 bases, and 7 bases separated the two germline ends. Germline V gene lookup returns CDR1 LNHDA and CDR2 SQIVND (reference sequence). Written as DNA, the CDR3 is TGTGCCAGTAGTATAGGGACAACCTCTGGGGCCAACGTCCTGACTTTC. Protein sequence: CASSIGTTSGANVLTF.